Only a few counts were recorded for the clone carrying this T cell receptor beta chain. What it binds is not known. This sample was taken from a study of T cell repertoires in cytomegalovirus infection. Study observations and caveats: CMV-specific TCR beta clonotypes restricted by HLA-C dominated the ex vivo response.

MiXCR, run by TCRdb on the reads, gives a single entry per CDR3 protein. The table records approximately 350,000 distinct CDR3 sequences, approximately 35% of them present only once. The CDR3 sequence is 14 residues long. Germline-derived CDR1 and CDR2 are SEHNR and FQNEAQ (reference sequence). The V end lost 4 bases, the J end lost 0 bases, and 8 bases lay between the germline ends. This clonotype was obtained from a human donor in good health (CMV status not recorded). Some clones in this sample may be carry-over from other donors' samples. The chain joins TRBV7-9 to TRBJ2-3; D unresolved. This specimen was cultured PBMCs, taken from culture after CMV antigen stimulation. CDR3 DNA sequence: TGTGCCAGCAGCTGGGATTCTAGCACAGATACGCAGTATTTT. Translating it yields CASSWDSSTDTQYF.